A selection of T cell receptor beta chains follows, all from one sample in a study of yellow fever vaccine responses in identical twins. TCRdb re-called the RT-PCR reads with MiXCR, one entry per CDR3 protein. The data show roughly 2,500 distinct CDR3 sequences, approximately 7.9% seen once. The starting material was T cells from blood (PBMCs), unsorted or a sorted subset (not recorded which), obtained about 2 years after vaccination. The receptors derive from a woman in her late teens or twenties who received the yellow fever vaccine. The CDR3 runs from the conserved cysteine through the conserved F or W. Fields, in order: J gene, V gene, D gene, clone size, CDR3 protein, CDR3 DNA. D genes are given only for firm matches. The size field is filled for only some rows; it gives once, few, many or a size class.

>TRBJ2-3|TRBV10-3|.|medium-sized
CAISGFQGQPANTQYF
TGTGCCATCAGTGGCTTTCAAGGACAGCCCGCAAATACGCAGTATTTT
>TRBJ2-1|TRBV5-1|TRBD2|.
CASSFIGLRGVYNEQFF
TGCGCCAGCAGCTTTATTGGTCTGCGGGGGGTATACAATGAGCAGTTCTTC
>TRBJ2-1|TRBV2|.|medium-sized
CASSATSEGEQFF
TGTGCCAGCAGTGCTACTAGTGAGGGTGAGCAGTTCTTC
>TRBJ1-1|TRBV10-1|.|.
CASRWTENTEAFF
TGCGCCAGCAGATGGACAGAGAACACTGAAGCTTTCTTT
>TRBJ1-1|TRBV4-1|.|.
CASSQEVAARIEAFF
TGCGCCAGCAGCCAAGAGGTTGCAGCAAGAATTGAAGCTTTCTTT
>TRBJ2-2|TRBV20-1|.|medium-sized
CSASLASGTGELFF
TGCAGTGCTTCTCTTGCGTCGGGCACCGGGGAGCTGTTTTTT
>TRBJ1-2|TRBV10-3|TRBD1|.
CAITSGTGDGYTF
TGTGCCATCACTTCCGGGACAGGGGACGGCTACACCTTC
>TRBJ2-7|TRBV6-2/TRBV6-3|.|few
CASSYEQSQGEQYF
TGTGCCAGCAGTTACGAACAGAGCCAAGGCGAGCAGTACTTC
>TRBJ2-1|TRBV6-5|.|.
CASSYSTANEQFF
TGTGCCAGCAGTTACTCGACAGCTAATGAGCAGTTCTTC
>TRBJ2-5|TRBV11-1|TRBD2|few
CASSYLAGDETQYF
TGTGCCAGCAGCTATCTAGCGGGAGATGAGACCCAGTACTTC
>TRBJ2-1|TRBV11-3|.|few
CASSRGNEQFF
TGTGCCAGCAGCCGAGGCAATGAGCAGTTCTTC
>TRBJ2-1|TRBV20-1|.|medium-sized
CSASGLTNEQFF
TGCAGTGCTAGTGGTCTAACGAATGAGCAGTTCTTC
>TRBJ1-3|TRBV15|.|.
CATSRDPVSGNTIYF
TGTGCCACCAGCAGAGATCCCGTCTCTGGAAACACCATATATTTT
>TRBJ2-3|TRBV4-3|TRBD1|.
CASSQDRQGGTDTQYF
TGCGCCAGCAGCCAAGATCGACAGGGGGGCACAGATACGCAGTATTTT
>TRBJ2-2|TRBV6-5|.|few
CASSYGQLTGELFF
TGTGCCAGCAGTTACGGGCAGTTAACCGGGGAGCTGTTTTTT
>TRBJ2-1|TRBV27|.|medium-sized
CASRSYNEQFF
TGTGCCAGCAGGTCATACAATGAGCAGTTCTTC
>TRBJ1-5|TRBV28|.|few
CASSLPVTLNQPQHF
TGTGCCAGCAGTTTACCAGTGACCCTCAATCAGCCCCAGCATTTT
>TRBJ2-7|TRBV6-5|.|.
CASSYVGAYEQYF
TGTGCCAGCAGTTATGTGGGGGCTTACGAGCAGTACTTC
>TRBJ2-6|TRBV6-4|.|few
CASSDWGTGANVLTF
TGTGCCAGCAGTGACTGGGGTACCGGGGCCAACGTCCTGACTTTC
>TRBJ2-7|TRBV15|.|.
CATSRYDREQYF
TGTGCCACCAGCAGATACGATCGCGAGCAGTACTTC
>TRBJ2-7|TRBV6-5|.|.
CASSYSGGTYEQYF
TGTGCCAGCAGTTACTCGGGCGGGACCTACGAGCAGTACTTC
>TRBJ1-1|TRBV30|.|few
CAWSLRVNTEAFF
TGTGCCTGGAGTTTGAGGGTGAACACTGAAGCTTTCTTT
>TRBJ2-5|TRBV29-1|TRBD2|few
CSVGEGKETQYF
TGCAGCGTTGGGGAGGGGAAAGAGACCCAGTACTTC
>TRBJ1-2|TRBV6-5|TRBD1|.
CASSYVRTGGNYGYTF
TGTGCCAGCAGTTACGTGCGGACAGGCGGCAACTATGGCTACACCTTC
>TRBJ2-7|TRBV2|TRBD1|.
CASSATGASSYEQYF
TGTGCCAGCAGCGCTACAGGGGCGAGCTCCTACGAGCAGTACTTC
>TRBJ2-1|TRBV11-3|TRBD2|medium-sized
CASSSSGGALGNEQFF
TGTGCCAGCAGCTCTAGCGGGGGGGCCCTCGGTAATGAGCAGTTCTTC
>TRBJ2-5|TRBV7-6|TRBD1|large
CAFDRGETQYF
TGTGCCTTCGACAGGGGCGAGACCCAGTACTTC
>TRBJ2-7|TRBV20-1|TRBD1|few
CSARAPGDRVAEQYF
TGCAGTGCTAGAGCACCCGGGGACAGGGTTGCCGAGCAGTACTTC
>TRBJ2-7|TRBV4-1|.|few
CASSQEDPGTRYEQYF
TGCGCCAGCAGCCAAGAAGATCCAGGGACCCGGTACGAGCAGTACTTC
>TRBJ2-1|TRBV7-6|.|medium-sized
CASSLKGNEQFF
TGTGCCAGCAGCTTAAAGGGTAATGAGCAGTTCTTC
>TRBJ2-7|TRBV29-1|TRBD1|.
CSVAGTENRYEQYF
TGCAGCGTTGCTGGGACAGAAAATAGATACGAGCAGTACTTC
>TRBJ2-7|TRBV11-1|TRBD1|.
CASSTTGTGSYEQYF
TGTGCCAGCAGCACAACCGGGACAGGGTCCTACGAGCAGTACTTC
>TRBJ2-1|TRBV12-3/TRBV12-4|.|medium-sized
CASRGMTGSSYNEQFF
TGTGCCAGCAGGGGGATGACAGGAAGCTCCTACAATGAGCAGTTCTTC
>TRBJ2-7|TRBV24-1|.|.
CATSDLNGGREQYF
TGTGCCACCAGTGATTTGAACGGAGGGCGCGAGCAGTACTTC
>TRBJ2-1|TRBV10-1|TRBD2|few
CASSETGPSGSGNEQFF
TGCGCCAGCAGTGAGACCGGACCCAGCGGGAGTGGTAATGAGCAGTTCTTC
>TRBJ2-3|TRBV3-1|.|.
CASSHSGPSPPQYF
TGTGCCAGCAGCCATTCGGGCCCCTCTCCTCCGCAGTATTTT
>TRBJ2-1|TRBV29-1|.|.
CSVQNLEQFF
TGCAGCGTTCAAAACCTTGAGCAGTTCTTC
>TRBJ2-3|TRBV10-1|.|few
CASSAPATDTQYF
TGCGCCAGCAGTGCCCCAGCTACAGATACGCAGTATTTT
>TRBJ2-7|TRBV5-1|.|.
CASSPTSSEQYF
TGCGCCAGCAGCCCGACTAGTTCCGAGCAGTACTTC
>TRBJ2-1|TRBV5-4|TRBD1|few
CASSLDGTGGNEQFF
TGTGCCAGCAGCTTGGATGGGACAGGGGGGAATGAGCAGTTCTTC
>TRBJ2-7|TRBV10-3|.|few
CAISEYSKGMGYEQYF
TGTGCCATCAGTGAGTACTCAAAGGGAATGGGCTACGAGCAGTACTTC
>TRBJ2-7|TRBV12-3/TRBV12-4|TRBD2|few
CASRSGTSKYEQYF
TGTGCCAGCAGATCCGGGACTAGCAAATACGAGCAGTACTTC
>TRBJ2-5|TRBV5-1|.|.
CASSLGAADGETQYF
TGCGCCAGCAGCTTGGGGGCGGCAGACGGAGAGACCCAGTACTTC
>TRBJ2-1|TRBV7-6|TRBD1|.
CASSWDRDKEQFF
TGTGCTAGCAGCTGGGACAGGGACAAGGAGCAGTTCTTC
>TRBJ1-1|TRBV6-5|.|.
CASSYSRGGGTEAFF
TGTGCCAGCAGTTACTCCAGGGGAGGCGGAACTGAAGCTTTCTTT
>TRBJ2-2|TRBV11-3|TRBD1|.
CASSFGTGNTGELFF
TGTGCCAGCAGCTTTGGGACAGGGAATACCGGGGAGCTGTTTTTT